A single sample is the source of the 9 T cell receptor beta chains below, sequenced in a study of technical replicates of blood from a handful of donors. Clones were read by immunoSEQ multiplex PCR, and TCRdb kept only the in-frame ones, dropping some. The sample holds some 85,000 clones; around 96% are singletons and the top ten take about 0.31%. The sample consisted of T cells isolated from PBMCs. The receptor set was obtained from a human donor in good health.

CDR3 sequence (DNA): TGTGCCAGCAGCTTAGCGGGACAGTATGGCTACACCTTC. This translates into CASSLAGQYGYTF. This sequence joins TRBV7-2 and TRBJ1-2; TRBD1 aligns across 7 bases. This CDR3 has 13 amino acids. The ends lost 0 bases at V and 5 bases at J; junction bases unmatched: 0. The germline CDR1 and CDR2 sequences are SGHTA and FQGNSA.

The chain recombines TRBV7-3 with TRBJ2-4, with D possibly matching TRBD1 (6 bases). Deletions cut 5 bases from V and 9 bases from J, with 14 bases between. The CDR3 runs 13 residues. CDR1 is SGHTA, CDR2 FQGTGA, per germline. The CDR3 here is CASSGHRDGIQYF. CDR3 bases: TGTGCCAGCAGCGGACACAGGGACGGCATTCAGTACTTC.

This chain connects TRBV5-6 to TRBJ2-7; TRBD1 matches 10 bases. V lost 5 bases to trimming and J lost 5 bases; unmatched junction nucleotides: 13. The CDR3 covers 16 residues. The germline CDR1 and CDR2 sequences are SGHDT and YYEEEE. CDR3 DNA: TGTGCCAGCAGTCTTCCCGGCGGGACAGGGGTTGACGAGCAGTACTTC. Encoded protein: CASSLPGGTGVDEQYF. Based on the CDR3 plus reference TRBV5-6 and TRBJ2-7, the full variable domain is DAGVTQSPTHLIKTRGQQVTLRCSPKSGHDTVSWYQQALGQGPQFIFQYYEEEERQRGNFPDRFSGHQFPNYSSELNVNALLLGDSALYLCASSLPGGTGVDEQYFGPGTRLTVT.

The chain has TRBV28 and TRBJ2-7; D is uncertain. The CDR3 extends over 15 amino acids. V dropped 10 bases and J dropped 7 bases, with 26 bases sitting between them. CDR1 and CDR2 from the germline V gene are MDHEN and SYDVKM. CDR3 DNA sequence: TGTGCCACCCAAAAAATGCGATTACCTCCCAGGGAGCAGTACTTC. It is translated as CATQKMRLPPREQYF.

This clone was seen only once. The rearrangement links TRBV6-5 to TRBJ2-7, with 7 bases matching TRBD2. Germline V CDR1 and CDR2: MNHEY, SVGAGI. This CDR3 region has 14 residues. The junction had 10 bases not matched to a gene; V was cut back by 6 bases and J by 5 bases. DNA for the CDR3: TGTGCCAGCAGCTCGACACGGGGGGTGGACGAGCAGTACTTC. Translated: CASSSTRGVDEQYF.

The rearrangement joins TRBV4-1 to TRBJ2-1; 7 bases are a match to TRBD1. The CDR3 totals 15 residues. Germline CDR1 and CDR2: MGHRA and YSYEKL. The V segment lost 0 bases and the J segment 3 bases; nucleotides outside the gene matches: 2. For the CDR3, the DNA is TGCGCCAGCAGCCAAGATCGACAGGGCTACAATGAGCAGTTCTTC. Translated: CASSQDRQGYNEQFF.

The V and J genes are TRBV25-1 and TRBJ2-1; 12 bases fit TRBD2. This CDR3 is 15 amino acids long. Germline lookup yields CDR1 MGHDK and CDR2 SYGVNS. The trim removed 1 base at V and 7 bases at J, leaving 2 bases unmatched. The DNA of the CDR3 is TGTGCCAGCAGTGAATTACTAGCGGGAGGTAATGAGCAGTTCTTC. Its protein product is CASSELLAGGNEQFF.

The chain is built from TRBV7-2 and TRBJ2-2; D may be TRBD2 (5 bases). Germline lookup yields CDR1 SGHTA and CDR2 FQGNSA. With 8 bases removed from V and 5 bases from J, the gap between germline ends came to 15 bases. The length of the CDR3 is 14 residues. CDR3 in DNA: TGTGCCAGCGGCCGACCCCGGAGGACCGGGGAGCTGTTTTTT. Protein product: CASGRPRRTGELFF.

The gene calls are TRBV5-1 and TRBJ1-2; TRBD1 might be the D (5 bases). V shed 0 bases and J shed 4 bases, with 19 bases lying between them. The CDR3 consists of 17 residues. Germline loops: CDR1 SGHRS, CDR2 YFSETQ. The CDR3 reads CASSLDPAGLTSYGYTF. Here the CDR3 DNA reads TGCGCCAGCAGCTTGGATCCGGCAGGGCTAACCTCCTATGGCTACACCTTC. Complete variable domain (other parts from reference TRBV5-1 and TRBJ1-2): KAGVTQTPRYLIKTRGQQVTLSCSPISGHRSVSWYQQTPGQGLQFLFEYFSETQRNKGNFPGRFSGRQFSNSRSEMNVSTLELGDSALYLCASSLDPAGLTSYGYTFGSGTRLTVV.